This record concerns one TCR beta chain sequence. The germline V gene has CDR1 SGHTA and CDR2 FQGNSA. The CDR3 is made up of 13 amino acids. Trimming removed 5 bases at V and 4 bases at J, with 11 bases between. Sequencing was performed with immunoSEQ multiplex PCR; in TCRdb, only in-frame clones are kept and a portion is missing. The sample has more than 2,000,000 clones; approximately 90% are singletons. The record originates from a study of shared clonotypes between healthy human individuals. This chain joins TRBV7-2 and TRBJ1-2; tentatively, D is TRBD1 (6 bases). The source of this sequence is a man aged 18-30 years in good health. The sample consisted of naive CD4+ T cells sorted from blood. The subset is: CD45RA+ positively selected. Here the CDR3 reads CASSPRGAYGYTF. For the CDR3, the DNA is TGTGCCAGCAGCCCGAGGGGGGCCTATGGCTACACCTTC.